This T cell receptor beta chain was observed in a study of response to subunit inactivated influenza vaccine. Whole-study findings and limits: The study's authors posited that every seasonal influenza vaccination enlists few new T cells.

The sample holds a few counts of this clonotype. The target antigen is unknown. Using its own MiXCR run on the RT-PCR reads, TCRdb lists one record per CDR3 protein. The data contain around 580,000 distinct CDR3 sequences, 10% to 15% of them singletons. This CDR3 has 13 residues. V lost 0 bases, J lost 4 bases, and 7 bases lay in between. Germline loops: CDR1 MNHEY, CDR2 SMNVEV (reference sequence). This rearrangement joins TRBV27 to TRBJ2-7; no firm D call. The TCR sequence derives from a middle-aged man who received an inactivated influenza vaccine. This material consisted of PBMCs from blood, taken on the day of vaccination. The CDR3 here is CASSLSLHYEQYF. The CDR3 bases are TGTGCCAGCAGTTTATCGTTGCATTACGAGCAGTACTTC.